A selection of T cell receptor beta chains follows, all from one sample in a study of control samples from healthy donors and cancer patients. The table came from immunoSEQ multiplex PCR; TCRdb's copy has only in-frame clones and leaves some out. The profile shows approximately 110,000 clones, about 89% of them singletons. The sequencing sample was made of blood. The receptor source for this set is a woman aged 50 to 60 in good health. Each CDR3 is given with its conserved first and last residue. The D gene is left open where the match is weak.

J	D	V	DNA	CDR3
TRBJ2-7	NA	TRBV11-2	TGTGCCAGCAGCTTAGTAACAGGGACGTCCTACGAGCAGTACTTC	CASSLVTGTSYEQYF
TRBJ1-1	NA	TRBV5-8	TGTGCCAGCAGCTTGTGGGTGGCAGGACTCTCGAACACTGAAGCTTTCTTT	CASSLWVAGLSNTEAFF
TRBJ2-5	NA	TRBV7-2	TGTGCCAGCAGCTTAGGCGATCGGTTTATCGAGACCCAGTACTTC	CASSLGDRFIETQYF
TRBJ1-2	NA	TRBV4-3	TGCGCCAGCAGCCAAGGGGCAGGGTGGAACTATGGCTACACCTTC	CASSQGAGWNYGYTF
TRBJ2-5	NA	TRBV2	TGTGCCAGCAGTGTCTGGGGGAGTACTGAGACCCAGTACTTC	CASSVWGSTETQYF
TRBJ2-1	TRBD2	TRBV5-1	TGCGCCAGCAGCTCAGACTCCGGGACTAGGCTTTACAATGAGCAGTTCTTC	CASSSDSGTRLYNEQFF
TRBJ2-7	TRBD2	TRBV2	TGTGCCAGCAGTGAGGGGGGGGTTTACGAGCAGTACTTC	CASSEGGVYEQYF
TRBJ2-1	NA	TRBV30	TGTGCCTGGAGTGTACTCGGCGGGGGCATCGATGAGCAGTTCTTC	CAWSVLGGGIDEQFF
TRBJ1-4	NA	TRBV9	TGTGCCAGCAGCGTAGGGGCTCATGAAAAACTGTTTTTT	CASSVGAHEKLFF
TRBJ1-1	NA	TRBV6-5	TGTGCCAGCAGTCGGGTGGCCTACACTGAAGCTTTCTTT	CASSRVAYTEAFF
TRBJ2-7	TRBD2	TRBV2	TGTGCCATTCTAGCGGGGTTGACCTACGAGCAGTACTTC	CAILAGLTYEQYF
TRBJ1-6	NA	TRBV2	TGTGCCAGCATTCAGGGGAGCTCCTATAATTCACCCCTCCACTTT	CASIQGSSYNSPLHF
TRBJ2-5	TRBD2	TRBV30	TGTGCCTGGAGTGGACTAGCGGGGGTGAGCCAAGAGACCCAGTACTTC	CAWSGLAGVSQETQYF
TRBJ1-3	NA	TRBV19	TGTGCCAGTAGTAGTCAGAGCTCTGGAAACACCATATATTTT	CASSSQSSGNTIYF
TRBJ1-1	NA	TRBV9	TGTGCCAGCAGCGTAGTGGACGAAGCTTTCTTT	CASSVVDEAFF
TRBJ1-5	TRBD1	TRBV18	TGTGCCAGCTCACCGAGGACAGGGGGTTTCGGGAGCAATCAGCCCCAGCATTTT	CASSPRTGGFGSNQPQHF
TRBJ2-1	TRBD2	TRBV11-3	TGTGCCAGCAGCTTAGATGCGTGGACTAGCACGAATGAGCAGTTCTTC	CASSLDAWTSTNEQFF